The 11 T cell receptor beta chains reported below all come from one sample, sequenced in a study of T cells after posttransplantation cyclophosphamide. The protocol was immunoSEQ multiplex PCR, while the TCRdb copy is restricted to in-frame clones and leaves out a portion. The data show about 7,300 clones, about 91% seen once. The material sequenced was CD4+ T cells sorted from blood. These receptors originate from a woman in her forties or fifties in good health and a related stem cell transplant donor.

This sequence joins TRBV6-1 and TRBJ2-7; D possibly corresponds to TRBD1 (7 bases). This CDR3 spans 13 amino acids. V lost 2 bases and J lost 6, with 11 bases in between. Germline V gene lookup returns CDR1 MNHNS and CDR2 SASEGT. This CDR3 is CASSEQGGGEQYF. CDR3 bases: TGTGCCAGCAGTGAACAGGGGGGAGGCGAGCAGTACTTC.

V usage is TRBV2 and J usage is TRBJ2-5; TRBD1 agrees at 10 bases. The V gene's germline CDR1 is SNHLY and CDR2 FYNNEI. The CDR3 has 15 residues. The J segment lost 5 bases and the V segment lost 2 bases, leaving 5 bases of the junction unmatched. CDR3 in amino acids: CASSERDRGLETQYF. As DNA, the CDR3 is TGTGCCAGCAGTGAAAGGGACAGGGGCTTGGAGACCCAGTACTTC.

This clone was found a few times. V is TRBV7-9 and J is TRBJ2-1, with D tentatively TRBD1 (5 bases). Germline lookup yields CDR1 SEHNR and CDR2 FQNEAQ (reference sequence). The length of the CDR3 is 15 residues. Trimming stripped 1 base from V and 5 bases from J, with 12 bases between. The CDR3 sequence: CASSLGGDSHNEQFF. DNA of the CDR3: TGTGCCAGCAGCTTAGGTGGAGACAGTCACAATGAGCAGTTCTTC.

This sequence joins TRBV19 and TRBJ1-2; 9 nucleotides agree with TRBD1. V was clipped by 7 bases and J by 5 bases; unmatched bases: 8. This CDR3 spans 14 amino acids. The germline gives CDR1 LNHDA, CDR2 SQIVND (reference sequence). CDR3 loop: CASTSTGGGYGYTF. CDR3 in DNA: TGTGCCAGTACCTCGACAGGGGGTGGTTATGGCTACACCTTC.

The CDR3 protein is CASSLAGGTSGPGANVLTF. The CDR3 DNA is TGCGCCAGCAGCTTGGCCGGCGGGACTAGCGGGCCTGGGGCCAACGTCCTGACTTTC. V is TRBV5-1 and J is TRBJ2-6, with 12 bases fitting TRBD2. This CDR3 has 19 residues. Germline CDR1 and CDR2: SGHRS and YFSETQ. The V gene end was trimmed by 0 bases and the J gene end by 2 bases; junction bases not matched to a gene: 6.

In this sample, this clone turned up once. This chain connects TRBV18 to TRBJ1-1; maybe TRBD1 (6 bases). The V gene's germline CDR1 is KGHSH and CDR2 LQKENI. Deletions cut 4 bases from V and 4 bases from J, with 16 bases between. This CDR3 has 15 amino acids. The CDR3 loop is CASSLLEGVTTEAFF. The CDR3 DNA reads as TGTGCCAGCTCACTTCTAGAGGGGGTGACCACTGAAGCTTTCTTT.

The chain is built from TRBV29-1 and TRBJ1-6, with a possible D match to TRBD1 (5 bases). This CDR3 is 13 amino acids long. The V and J ends lost 6 bases and 9 bases respectively, with 15 bases between them. Germline values: CDR1 SQVTM, CDR2 ANQGSEA. CDR3 in amino acids: CSVREAGTSPLHF. CDR3 nucleotides: TGCAGCGTCCGGGAGGCGGGGACTTCACCCCTCCACTTT.

The chain uses TRBV7-6 and TRBJ2-3, with 8 positions matching TRBD2. Germline-derived CDR1 and CDR2 are SGHVS and FNYEAQ. Trimming removed 5 bases from V and 2 bases from J; junction bases left unmatched: 12. The CDR3 contains 17 residues. As DNA, the CDR3 is TGTGCCAGCAGCCGCTACATAGCGGGGAGAGACACAGATACGCAGTATTTT. Translated, it gives CASSRYIAGRDTDTQYF.

The chain carries TRBV5-1 and TRBJ2-7; D may be TRBD1 (6 bases). CDR1 is SGHRS, CDR2 YFSETQ, per germline. V lost 4 bases to trimming and J lost 7 bases, with 15 bases between them. The CDR3 consists of 13 residues. The CDR3 is CASSMGAGLEQYF. In nucleotides, the CDR3 is TGCGCCAGCAGCATGGGGGCAGGGTTAGAGCAGTACTTC.

J is TRBJ2-5 and V is TRBV7-9; TRBD2 is a possible D gene (6 bases). V was clipped by 5 bases and J by 2 bases, with 12 bases between them. Per the germline V gene, CDR1 is SEHNR and CDR2 is FQNEAQ (reference sequence). This CDR3 is built from 14 residues. The CDR3 spells CASSQDYPQETQYF. In nucleotides, the CDR3 is TGTGCCAGCAGCCAGGACTATCCACAAGAGACCCAGTACTTC.

The CDR3 DNA sequence: TGTGCCAGCAGCTCCCTCACAGGGGGCGGTGAGCAGTTCTTC. Translation gives CASSSLTGGGEQFF. This sequence joins TRBV11-2 and TRBJ2-1; 9 bases match TRBD1. V lost 4 bases to trimming and J lost 9 bases; unmatched junction nucleotides: 7. The CDR3 consists of 14 residues. Germline assignment: CDR1 SGHAT and CDR2 FQNNGV.